Shown below are 9 T cell receptor beta chains from a single sample sequenced in a study of shared clonotypes between healthy human individuals. Sequencing was performed with immunoSEQ multiplex PCR; in TCRdb, only in-frame clones are kept and a portion is missing. Of approximately 1,500,000 clones in the sample, 98% were seen once. The sequencing sample was made of naive CD4+ T cells sorted from blood. Documented subset: CD45RA+ positively selected. Receptor source: a man aged 30-40 years in good health.

The chain carries TRBV15 and TRBJ2-7; D perhaps matches TRBD1 (6 bases). This CDR3 region has 13 residues. V gave up 0 bases and J gave up 5 bases, with 8 bases separating them. Per the germline V gene, CDR1 is LNHNV and CDR2 is YYDKDF (reference sequence). CDR3 amino acids: CATSRDKGDEQYF. DNA for the CDR3: TGTGCCACCAGCAGAGATAAGGGGGACGAGCAGTACTTC.

The rearrangement links TRBV2 to TRBJ1-2, with D possibly matching TRBD1 (5 bases). CDR1 SNHLY and CDR2 FYNNEI come from the germline V gene. The length of the CDR3 is 14 residues. Trimming removed 4 bases from V and 8 bases from J, with 17 bases in between. The CDR3 bases are TGTGCCAGCAGTGGCAACTTTGCAGGGTACGGCTACACCTTC. It yields the protein CASSGNFAGYGYTF.

The chain links TRBV11-3 to TRBJ2-5; D is unclear. The CDR3 loop spans 13 amino acids. Per germline, CDR1 SGHNT and CDR2 YENEEA. V lost 5 bases and J 4 bases, leaving 11 bases between the germline ends. The CDR3 loop is CASSPPGSETQYF. In nucleotides, the CDR3 is TGTGCCAGCAGCCCCCCCGGTTCAGAGACCCAGTACTTC.

The chain uses TRBV7-9 and TRBJ1-1; D remains ambiguous. The CDR3 length is 15 residues. Trimming stripped 8 bases from V and 0 bases from J, with 16 bases between. Germline values: CDR1 SEHNR, CDR2 FQNEAQ (reference sequence). This chain's CDR3 is CASGSSRHMNTEAFF. In DNA, the CDR3 is TGTGCCAGCGGATCCTCTCGACACATGAACACTGAAGCTTTCTTT.

V and J are TRBV5-1 and TRBJ2-1; no definite D call. This CDR3 spans 12 amino acids. Deletions cut 0 bases from V and 15 bases from J, with 13 bases between. Germline V CDR1 and CDR2: SGHRS, YFSETQ. The CDR3 region has the DNA TGCGCCAGCAGCTTGGTGCACGGTATCTGGTTCTTC. Translating gives CASSLVHGIWFF.

This chain connects TRBV28 to TRBJ1-1; a weak D match, TRBD1 (5 bases). Germline CDR1 and CDR2: MDHEN and SYDVKM. Trimming took off 6 bases at V and 1 base at J, with 6 bases between the two ends. The CDR3 runs 12 residues. The CDR3 region is CASRRGNTEAFF. CDR3 nucleotides: TGTGCCAGCAGGAGGGGGAACACTGAAGCTTTCTTT.

This clone has a single count. V and J are TRBV29-1 and TRBJ2-3, with 11 bases that match TRBD1. J gave up 3 bases and V 7 bases, and 6 bases lay outside the gene matches. This CDR3 region has 14 residues. Germline CDR1 SQVTM, CDR2 ANQGSEA. CDR3 sequence: CSEIGTGGTDTQYF. The CDR3 nucleotides read TGCAGCGAGATCGGGACAGGGGGAACAGATACGCAGTATTTT.

This clone was found once. The J gene is TRBJ2-5, the V gene TRBV6-1; D perhaps matches TRBD1 (6 bases). Germline CDR1 MNHNS, CDR2 SASEGT. V was shortened by 5 bases and J by 3 bases, with 13 bases between the two germline ends. The CDR3 is 14 amino acids. CDR3 DNA: TGTGCCAGCAGTCCGGGGACAACGGAAGAGACCCAGTACTTC. It yields the protein CASSPGTTEETQYF.

V usage is TRBV9 and J usage is TRBJ2-1; perhaps TRBD2 as D (5 bases). The CDR3 loop spans 14 amino acids. V was pared by 4 bases and J by 8 bases, with 16 bases between. The germline V gene encodes CDR1 SGDLS and CDR2 YYNGEE. CDR3 sequence reads: CASSPREFGYEQFF. The CDR3 DNA follows: TGTGCCAGCAGCCCAAGGGAGTTCGGTTATGAGCAGTTCTTC.